This T cell receptor beta chain is drawn from a study of blood T cell repertoires in COVID-19. For the study at large: Collection of acute and convalescent COVID-19 samples took place in the United States, Italy and Spain. PBMCs, B-cell-depleted T cells, or T cells were the source of the cDNA or gDNA that made up the material.

Study processing details: Reference gene primer amplification gave nucleated cell count estimates. Libraries were prepared by immunoSEQ multiplex PCR; TCRdb keeps only in-frame clonotypes and omits some of them. The V and J calls and clone size come from that table; D and trimming were worked out from the DNA. The sample lists roughly 220,000 clones, about 85% occurring once. V was clipped by 6 bases and J by 4 bases, with 15 bases between them. This CDR3 has 13 residues. Germline values: CDR1 SQVTM, CDR2 ANQGSEA. The chain is built from TRBV29-1 and TRBJ1-1; D is uncertain. The sequenced sample consisted of peripheral blood. The clonotype was recovered from a man aged 25 to 45 with active or convalescent COVID-19. The CDR3 spells CSVPEGVGTEAFF. As DNA, the CDR3 is TGCAGCGTGCCAGAGGGTGTTGGCACTGAAGCTTTCTTT.